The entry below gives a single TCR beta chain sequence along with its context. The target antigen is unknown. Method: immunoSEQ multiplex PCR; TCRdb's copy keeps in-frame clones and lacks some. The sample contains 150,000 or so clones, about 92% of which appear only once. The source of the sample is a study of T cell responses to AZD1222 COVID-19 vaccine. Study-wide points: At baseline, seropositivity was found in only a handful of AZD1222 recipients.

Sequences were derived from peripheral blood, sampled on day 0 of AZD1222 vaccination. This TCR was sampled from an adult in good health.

CDR3 sequence: CATEGTGKTEAFF. The CDR3 bases are TGTGCCACCGAAGGGACAGGGAAGACTGAAGCTTTCTTT. The V and J genes are TRBV6-5 and TRBJ1-1; 9 positions match TRBD1. Germline CDR1 and CDR2: MNHEY and SVGAGI. This CDR3 spans 13 amino acids. V lost 10 bases to trimming and J lost 5 bases; unmatched junction nucleotides: 8.